This TCR beta chain was sequenced for a study of T cells in Graves' hyperthyroidism and ophthalmopathy. Study conclusions and caveats: Among clonotypes expanded in thyroid above 0.001, most were also found in blood. The model foresaw ophthalmopathy a median roughly 6.5 months prior to onset.

TCR beta CDR3 regions were amplified from RNA transcripts. RT-PCR in the first round (using the HTBI primer set) targeted the TCR CDR3. TCRdb processed the multiplex PCR reads anew with MiXCR; each CDR3 protein has one entry. The sample contains more than 300,000 distinct CDR3 sequences, under 20% of which appear only once. At least ten counts were recorded for this clonotype. The antigen remains unidentified. Germline CDR1 reads SGHTA; CDR2 reads FQGTGA. The CDR3 is 20 amino acids. The V segment lost 4 bases and the J segment 2 bases; nucleotides outside the gene matches: 18. Reasons for excluding patients were uncontrolled infection, other autoimmune disease, pregnancy or lactation.

The V and J genes are TRBV7-3 and TRBJ1-5; 9 bases are a match to TRBD1. Sequencing was performed on blood. The clonotype originates from a man aged 18 to 30 with Graves' ophthalmopathy. The CDR3 loop is CASSSYASGQGSVGNQPQHF. Written as DNA, the CDR3 is TGTGCCAGCAGCTCTTACGCTTCGGGACAGGGTAGTGTTGGCAATCAGCCCCAGCATTTT.